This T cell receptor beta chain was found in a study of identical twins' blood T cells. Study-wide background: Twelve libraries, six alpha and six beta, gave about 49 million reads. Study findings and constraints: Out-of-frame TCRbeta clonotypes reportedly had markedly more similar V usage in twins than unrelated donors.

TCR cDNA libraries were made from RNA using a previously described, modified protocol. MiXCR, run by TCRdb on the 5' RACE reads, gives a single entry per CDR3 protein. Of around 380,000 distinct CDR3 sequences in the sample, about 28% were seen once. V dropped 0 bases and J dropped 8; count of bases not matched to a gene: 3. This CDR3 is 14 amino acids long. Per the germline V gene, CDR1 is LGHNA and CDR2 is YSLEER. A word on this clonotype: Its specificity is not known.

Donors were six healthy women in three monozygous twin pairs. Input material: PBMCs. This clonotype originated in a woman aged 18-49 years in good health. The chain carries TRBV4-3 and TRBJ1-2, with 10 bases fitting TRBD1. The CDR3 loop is CASSQEGTGEGYTF. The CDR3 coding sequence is TGCGCCAGCAGCCAAGAAGGGACAGGGGAGGGCTACACCTTC.